This passage covers 7 T cell receptor beta chains from one sample sequenced in a study of blood T cell repertoires in COVID-19. Using immunoSEQ multiplex PCR, the repertoire was profiled, and TCRdb retains in-frame clones only, with some absent. The table lists around 220,000 clones, 80% of them singletons. The sequencing input was PBMCs or T cells enriched from blood (not recorded which). The receptors were gathered from a woman aged 40 to 55 with acute COVID-19.

The chain employs TRBV7-2 and TRBJ2-3, with 9 bases lining up with TRBD2. The CDR3 runs to 17 residues. In germline, CDR1 is SGHTA, CDR2 FQGNSA. Unmatched junction bases numbered 5, after V lost 1 base and J lost 0 bases. CDR3 amino acids: CASSLGVAGASTDTQYF. CDR3 sequence (DNA): TGTGCCAGCAGCTTAGGGGTAGCGGGGGCGAGCACAGATACGCAGTATTTT.

V gene TRBV7-2 combines with J gene TRBJ2-7, with 10 bases that match TRBD2. Germline V gene sequence: CDR1 SGHTA, CDR2 FQGNSA. J gave up 7 bases and V 0 bases, and 6 bases lay outside the gene matches. The CDR3 is 15 amino acids. For the CDR3, the DNA is TGTGCCAGCAGCTTAGCCTCTAGCGGGAGCCTTGAGCAGTACTTC. Its translation is CASSLASSGSLEQYF.

The V gene is TRBV4-2, the J gene TRBJ2-7; the match to TRBD2 covers 8 bases. Germline values: CDR1 LGHNA, CDR2 YNFKEQ. V lost 1 base, J lost 4 bases, and 6 bases stayed unmatched. This CDR3 region has 15 residues. CDR3 protein: CASSQARASGYEQYF. The CDR3 DNA reads as TGTGCCAGCAGCCAAGCGAGGGCTAGCGGGTACGAGCAGTACTTC.

This chain links TRBV2 with TRBJ2-7; 8 bases line up with TRBD2. The germline V gene has CDR1 SNHLY and CDR2 FYNNEI. This CDR3 is built from 14 residues. J lost 6 bases, V lost 3 bases, and 7 bases had no gene match. The CDR3, as DNA: TGTGCCAGCAGTGATAGTAATAGCGGGACCGAGCAGTACTTC. Translated, it gives CASSDSNSGTEQYF. The complete variable domain, with remaining parts taken from reference TRBV2 and TRBJ2-7, reads EPEVTQTPSHQVTQMGQEVILRCVPISNHLYFYWYRQILGQKVEFLVSFYNNEISEKSEIFDDQFSVERPDGSNFTLKIRSTKLEDSAMYFCASSDSNSGTEQYFGPGTRLTVT.

CDR3 residues: CASSSQGPSTDTQYF. The CDR3 DNA reads TGCGCCAGCAGCTCGCAGGGTCCTAGCACAGATACGCAGTATTTT. The chain has TRBV5-1 and TRBJ2-3; D is perhaps TRBD1 (5 bases). Germline lookup yields CDR1 SGHRS and CDR2 YFSETQ. Trimming removed 3 bases from V and 0 bases from J, with 11 bases in between. The CDR3 is 15 amino acids.

J is TRBJ1-2 and V is TRBV7-9, with D hard to call. Between the trimmed V and J ends, which lost 1 base and 3 bases, there was a span of 9 bases. Germline V gives CDR1 SEHNR, CDR2 FQNEAQ (reference sequence). This CDR3 is 14 amino acids long. In nucleotides, the CDR3 is TGTGCCAGCAGCTTAGATCGCCAGGACTATGGCTACACCTTC. Amino acids: CASSLDRQDYGYTF.

The chain couples TRBV6-5 to TRBJ1-6; D ambiguous. The V gene's germline CDR1 is MNHEY and CDR2 SVGAGI. Trimming removed 5 bases from V and 3 bases from J, with 11 bases in between. The CDR3 sequence is 15 residues long. The CDR3 reads CASSRRRDYNSPLHF. The CDR3 nucleotides read TGTGCCAGCAGTCGGCGACGGGACTATAATTCACCCCTCCACTTT.